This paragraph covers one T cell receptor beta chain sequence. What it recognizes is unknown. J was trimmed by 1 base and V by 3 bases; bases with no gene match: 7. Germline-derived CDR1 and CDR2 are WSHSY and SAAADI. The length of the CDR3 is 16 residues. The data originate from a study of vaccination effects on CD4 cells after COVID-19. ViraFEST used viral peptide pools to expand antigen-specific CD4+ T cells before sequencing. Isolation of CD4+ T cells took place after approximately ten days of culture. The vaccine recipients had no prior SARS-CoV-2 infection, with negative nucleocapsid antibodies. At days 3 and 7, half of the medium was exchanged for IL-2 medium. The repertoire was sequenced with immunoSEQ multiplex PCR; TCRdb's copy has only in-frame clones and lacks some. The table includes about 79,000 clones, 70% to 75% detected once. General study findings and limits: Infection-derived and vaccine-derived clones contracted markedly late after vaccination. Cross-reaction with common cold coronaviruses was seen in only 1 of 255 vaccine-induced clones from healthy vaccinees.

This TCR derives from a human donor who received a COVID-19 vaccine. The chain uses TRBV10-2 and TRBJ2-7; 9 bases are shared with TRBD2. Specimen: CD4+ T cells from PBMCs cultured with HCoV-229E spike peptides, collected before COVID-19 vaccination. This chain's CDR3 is CASSDPGTSRSYEQYV. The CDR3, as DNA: TGCGCCAGCAGTGACCCCGGGACTAGCCGATCCTACGAGCAGTACGTC.